This T cell receptor beta chain comes out of a study of blood T cell repertoires in COVID-19. Across the whole study: Samples representing acute and convalescent COVID-19 were sourced from the United States, Italy and Spain. PBMCs, B-cell-depleted T cells, or T cells were the source of the cDNA or gDNA that made up the material.

In the original workflow: The assay estimated nucleated cells by amplifying reference gene primers. Only in-frame clones appear in the TCRdb table, and some are missing; sequencing was by immunoSEQ multiplex PCR. Clone size and V and J calls were adopted from that table, with D and trimming inferred from the DNA. The sample records just over 90,000 clones, approximately 80% being singletons. Germline loops: CDR1 MDHEN, CDR2 SYDVKM. The CDR3 covers 15 residues. Trimming took 2 bases from V and 6 from J; bases not matched to a gene: 4. Sequenced sample: peripheral blood. This receptor was identified in a human donor in a cohort sampled during active COVID-19. V gene TRBV28 combines with J gene TRBJ1-2, with 12 positions matching TRBD1. The CDR3 is CASSLRDRGRNGYTF. The CDR3 nucleotides are TGTGCCAGCAGTTTACGGGACAGGGGGCGGAATGGCTACACCTTC.